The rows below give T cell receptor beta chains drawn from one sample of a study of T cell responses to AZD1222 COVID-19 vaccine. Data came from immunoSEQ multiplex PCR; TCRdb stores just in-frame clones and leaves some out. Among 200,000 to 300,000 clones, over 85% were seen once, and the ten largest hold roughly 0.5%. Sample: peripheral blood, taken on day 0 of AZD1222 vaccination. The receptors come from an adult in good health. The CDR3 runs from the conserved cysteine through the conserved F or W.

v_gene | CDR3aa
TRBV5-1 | CASSPGLGGPQPQHF
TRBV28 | CVSSRADSGNTIYF
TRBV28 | CATGMAGANVLTF
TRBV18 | CASSRESGRISHEQFF
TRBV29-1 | CSVRGDRPGNTIYF
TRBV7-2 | CASNAPLAGGDEQYF
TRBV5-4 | CASSFGYREETQYF
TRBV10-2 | CASRRTSTSYEQYF
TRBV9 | CASSVHDRDQPQHF
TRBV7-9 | CASSTTGGDTEAFF
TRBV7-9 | CASSPTGWGTGELFF
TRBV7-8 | CASSLIGRTEAFF
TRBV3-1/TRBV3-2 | CASSQGGLANYEQYF
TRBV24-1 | CATSDPRGGEAFF